This entry is about one T cell receptor (beta chain). The target antigen is unknown. Germline CDR1 reads SGDLS; CDR2 reads YYNGEE. The CDR3 is made up of 16 amino acids. Germline trimming cut 1 base from V and 6 bases from J; bases unmatched to any gene: 9. Profiled with immunoSEQ multiplex PCR; TCRdb holds only in-frame clones, not every one. The table records 60,000 to 100,000 clones, approximately 85% of them present only once. This entry is derived from a study of a mutant IDH1 vaccine in newly diagnosed glioma. Overall study: Patients' prior therapy spanned radiotherapy, temozolomide, or both; most underwent both.

Whole-study results and caveats: Seemingly, top peripheral T cell clonotype changes bore no relation to pseudoprogression.

Time point in this sample: week 23, last vaccination. A 20-mer mutant IDH1 peptide at 300 ug was injected subcutaneously with topical imiquimod. The receptor comes from a woman between 50 and 59 years old with glioma. The chain uses TRBV9 and TRBJ2-1; 8 nucleotides line up with TRBD2. Here the sequenced sample was PBMCs, taken from a glioma patient whose treatment included an IDH1 peptide vaccine. The CDR3 reads CASSVMLAGGVNEQFF. The DNA of the CDR3 is TGTGCCAGCAGCGTAATGCTTGCGGGAGGTGTCAATGAGCAGTTCTTC.